What follows describes a single T cell receptor (beta chain). As yet, its antigen is unknown. The data originate from a study of post-analysis software for immune sequencing data. Broader study findings: Among roughly five TRBV segments more frequent in patients than controls were TRBV5-6, TRBV5-1 and TRBV20-1.

Carried by the TCR beta cDNA libraries were unique molecular identifiers. TCRdb ran MiXCR on the PCR reads and lists one entry per CDR3 protein. The table lists 150,000 to 200,000 distinct CDR3 sequences, 30% of them singletons. Germline-derived CDR1 and CDR2 are SQVTM and ANQGSEA. The CDR3 contains 15 residues. Trimming left V 4 bases short and J 2 bases short, with 17 bases between. Sequenced sample: blood. The rearrangement joins TRBV29-1 to TRBJ1-1, with D uncertain. This clonotype was obtained from a girl between 10 and 17 years old with multiple sclerosis. The CDR3 loop is CSVGKVWSSNTEAFF. CDR3 bases: TGCAGCGTTGGGAAGGTCTGGTCGTCAAACACTGAAGCTTTCTTT. The variable domain in full, with the rest retrieved from reference TRBV29-1 and TRBJ1-1, is SAVISQKPSRDICQRGTSLTIQCQVDSQVTMMFWYRQQPGQSLTLIATANQGSEATYESGFVIDKFPISRPNLTFSTLTVSNMSPEDSSIYLCSVGKVWSSNTEAFFGQGTRLTVV.